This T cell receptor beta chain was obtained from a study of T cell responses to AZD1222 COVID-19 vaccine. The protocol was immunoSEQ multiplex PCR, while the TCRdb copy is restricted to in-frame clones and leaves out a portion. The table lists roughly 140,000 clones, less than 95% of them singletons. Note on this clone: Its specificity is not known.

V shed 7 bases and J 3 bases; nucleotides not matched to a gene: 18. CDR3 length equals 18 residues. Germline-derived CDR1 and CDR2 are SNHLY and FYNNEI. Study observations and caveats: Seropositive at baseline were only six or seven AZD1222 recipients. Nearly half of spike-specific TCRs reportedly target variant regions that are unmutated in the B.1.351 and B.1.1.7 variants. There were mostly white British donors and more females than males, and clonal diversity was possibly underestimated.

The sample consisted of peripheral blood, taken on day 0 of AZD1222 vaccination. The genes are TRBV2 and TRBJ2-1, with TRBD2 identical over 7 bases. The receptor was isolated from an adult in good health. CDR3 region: CASKPWGGEGRHYNEQFF. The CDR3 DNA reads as TGTGCCAGCAAACCCTGGGGGGGTGAGGGACGCCACTACAATGAGCAGTTCTTC.